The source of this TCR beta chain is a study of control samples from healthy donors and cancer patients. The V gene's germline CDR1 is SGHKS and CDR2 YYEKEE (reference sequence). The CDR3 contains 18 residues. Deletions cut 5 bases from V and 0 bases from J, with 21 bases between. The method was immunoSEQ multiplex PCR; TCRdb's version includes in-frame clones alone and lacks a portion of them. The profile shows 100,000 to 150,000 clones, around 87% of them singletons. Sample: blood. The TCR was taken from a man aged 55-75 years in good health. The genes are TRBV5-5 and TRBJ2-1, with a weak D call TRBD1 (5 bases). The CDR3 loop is CASSVVVGRQSSYNEQFF. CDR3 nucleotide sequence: TGTGCCAGCAGTGTCGTCGTCGGTCGACAGAGCTCCTACAATGAGCAGTTCTTC.